This T cell receptor beta chain derives from a study of early T cells in non-severe SARS-CoV-2 infection. Across the study: Sequencing used unsorted whole-blood bulk RNA, so chains lack pairing. Regarding the study as a whole: Missing private and CD4 specificities, VDJdb matching favored anti-spike CD8 responses.

A note on this clonotype: Its antigen is not known. At one end, the junction sequence differs from germline, possibly due to a read error.

Germline V gene data show CDR1 as PRHDT and CDR2 as FYEKMQ (reference sequence). The CDR3 has 15 amino acids. The protocol attached unique molecular identifiers to individual cDNA molecules. MiXCR, applied by TCRdb to the 5' RACE reads, yields one record per CDR3 protein. The sample contains about 56,000 distinct CDR3 sequences, around 15% of which appear only once. This sequence originates from an adult who was a healthcare worker with PCR-confirmed SARS-CoV-2 infection or an uninfected control (not recorded which). The sequencing used whole blood, collected at baseline. This chain connects TRBV13 to TRBJ2-6, with D uncertain. CDR3 residues: CASSLRVPGTNVLTF. In nucleotides, the CDR3 is TGTGCCAGCAGCTTACGGGTCCCTGGGACCAACGTCCTGACTTTC.